Presented here are 21 T cell receptor beta chains from one specimen sequenced in a study of blood T cell repertoires in COVID-19. Libraries were prepared by immunoSEQ multiplex PCR; TCRdb keeps only in-frame clonotypes and omits some of them. The data show about 180,000 clones, 70% to 90% seen once. Sample: peripheral blood. The receptor set was obtained from a man in his 60s with acute or convalescent COVID-19.

This sequence joins TRBV19 and TRBJ2-3; 7 bases are shared with TRBD2. The V gene's germline CDR1 is LNHDA and CDR2 SQIVND (reference sequence). The J segment lost 5 bases and the V segment lost 2 bases, leaving 7 bases of the junction unmatched. The CDR3 loop spans 15 amino acids. Written as DNA, the CDR3 is TGTGCCAGTAGTATACGGCGGGAGACGAAAGATACGCAGTATTTT. Its translation: CASSIRRETKDTQYF.

This sequence joins TRBV7-8 and TRBJ2-5, with TRBD1 identical over 8 bases. After removal of 5 bases from V and 4 bases from J, the junction contained 12 bases not matched to a gene. CDR3 length: 16 residues. Germline V gives CDR1 SGHVS, CDR2 FQNEAQ. CDR3 DNA sequence: TGTGCCAGCAGCGGCAGGGGGCCTGAGGGGTCAGAGACCCAGTACTTC. Protein sequence: CASSGRGPEGSETQYF.

This rearrangement joins TRBV19 to TRBJ1-2, with 8 nucleotides matching TRBD1. This CDR3 region has 16 residues. Trimming removed 5 bases from V and 2 bases from J; junction bases left unmatched: 10. CDR1 is LNHDA and CDR2 is SQIVND in the germline V gene (reference sequence). Here the CDR3 reads CASSAYDRGGNYGYTF. CDR3 DNA sequence: TGTGCCAGTAGTGCTTACGACAGGGGAGGCAACTATGGCTACACCTTC.

This clone was counted only a few times. V and J are TRBV28 and TRBJ2-7, with TRBD2 matching over 8 bases. The CDR3 consists of 13 residues. After removal of 10 bases from V and 5 bases from J, the junction contained 10 bases not matched to a gene. Per germline, CDR1 MDHEN and CDR2 SYDVKM. In DNA form, the CDR3 reads TGTGCCACCCGAGAGCGGGAGCGCAACGAGCAGTACTTC. This gives the protein CATRERERNEQYF.

The V and J genes are TRBV3-1 (or the pseudogene TRBV3-2) and TRBJ1-1, with D unresolved. Per germline, CDR1 LGHDT and CDR2 YNNKEL (reference sequence). The CDR3 spans 14 residues. Trimming stripped 5 bases from V and 1 base from J, with 11 bases between. The CDR3 sequence is CASSNQAANTEAFF. For the CDR3, the DNA is TGTGCCAGCAGCAACCAGGCAGCGAACACTGAAGCTTTCTTT.

This clone was counted a single time. V is TRBV6-4 and J is TRBJ2-1; 9 nucleotides agree with TRBD1. V shed 9 bases and J 8 bases; nucleotides not matched to a gene: 8. CDR3 length: 13 amino acids. Per germline, CDR1 MRHNA and CDR2 SNTAGT. The CDR3 DNA reads TGTGCCAGGCGGGACAGGGAAACCGATGAGCAGTTCTTC. Residues: CARRDRETDEQFF.

This chain links TRBV5-1 with TRBJ2-2, with D unclear. V was cut by 1 base and J by 1 base, with 8 bases left in between. The CDR3 length is 15 residues. Germline V lookup: CDR1 SGHRS, CDR2 YFSETQ. The CDR3 region is CASSLRTGNTGELFF. CDR3 DNA sequence: TGCGCCAGCAGCTTGAGAACCGGGAACACCGGGGAGCTGTTTTTT.

The genes are TRBV3-1 (or the pseudogene TRBV3-2) and TRBJ2-1; 9 bases align to TRBD2. Germline assignment: CDR1 LGHDT and CDR2 YNNKEL (reference sequence). This CDR3 has 16 residues. The V segment lost 0 bases and the J segment 6 bases; nucleotides outside the gene matches: 6. The chain's CDR3 is CASSQDRLAGRNEQFF. CDR3 sequence (DNA): TGTGCCAGCAGCCAAGACAGGCTAGCGGGACGCAATGAGCAGTTCTTC.

V gene TRBV7-2 combines with J gene TRBJ2-7; D possibly corresponds to TRBD1 (5 bases). With 5 bases removed from V and 0 bases from J, the gap between germline ends came to 14 bases. The CDR3 consists of 15 residues. Per the germline V gene, CDR1 is SGHTA and CDR2 is FQGNSA. Here the CDR3 DNA reads TGTGCCAGCAGCCGCCAGGGCGGCAGCTCCTACGAGCAGTACTTC. It is translated as CASSRQGGSSYEQYF.

V gene TRBV2 combines with J gene TRBJ1-1; D call uncertain. CDR1 and CDR2 (germline): SNHLY, FYNNEI. This CDR3 contains 13 residues. V gave up 7 bases and J gave up 1 base, with 10 bases separating them. The CDR3 bases are TGTGCCAGCACAGAGGTGTCGAACACTGAAGCTTTCTTT. Protein product: CASTEVSNTEAFF.

This sequence joins TRBV7-2 and TRBJ2-7; 10 nucleotides agree with TRBD1. Germline-derived CDR1 and CDR2 are SGHTA and FQGNSA. The CDR3 contains 16 residues. V shed 5 bases and J 7 bases; nucleotides not matched to a gene: 14. As DNA, the CDR3 is TGTGCCAGCAGCCCGGGGTCTCGACAGGGGGCTGGTGAGCAGTACTTC. It encodes CASSPGSRQGAGEQYF.

The chain joins TRBV19 to TRBJ2-5; 8 positions match TRBD1. The CDR3 spans 17 residues. Germline CDR1 reads LNHDA; CDR2 reads SQIVND (reference sequence). J gave up 5 bases and V 3 bases, and 14 bases lay outside the gene matches. The CDR3 here is CASSIKLRQGALETQYF. The CDR3 DNA is TGTGCCAGTAGTATTAAATTGAGGCAGGGGGCTTTGGAGACCCAGTACTTC.

The genes are TRBV7-9 and TRBJ2-1, with TRBD2 as a possible D gene (6 bases). This CDR3 is built from 18 residues. CDR1 SEHNR and CDR2 FQNEAQ come from the germline V gene (reference sequence). V lost 1 base and J 0 bases, leaving 16 bases between the germline ends. The CDR3 protein is CASSLGRGSLSSYNEQFF. The CDR3 coding sequence is TGTGCCAGCAGCTTAGGCCGGGGGAGCCTGAGCTCCTACAATGAGCAGTTCTTC. Complete variable domain (other parts from reference TRBV7-9 and TRBJ2-1): DTGVSQNPRHKITKRGQNVTFRCDPISEHNRLYWYRQTLGQGPEFLTYFQNEAQLEKSRLLSDRFSAERPKGSFSTLEIQRTEQGDSAMYLCASSLGRGSLSSYNEQFFGPGTRLTVL.

The rearrangement joins TRBV7-9 to TRBJ2-1; 7 bases are shared with TRBD2. This CDR3 comprises 15 residues. The germline CDR1 and CDR2 sequences are SEHNR and FQNEAQ (reference sequence). The V segment lost 5 bases and the J segment 0 bases; nucleotides outside the gene matches: 4. The CDR3: CASSVGRSSYNEQFF. For the CDR3, the DNA is TGTGCCAGCAGCGTCGGGAGGTCCTCCTACAATGAGCAGTTCTTC.

This clone was observed a handful of times. This CDR3 reads CASSPGQGLAFF. As DNA, the CDR3 is TGTGCCAGCAGCCCCGGACAGGGCTTAGCTTTCTTT. The chain uses TRBV7-2 and TRBJ1-1, with 8 bases lining up with TRBD1. In germline, CDR1 is SGHTA, CDR2 FQGNSA. The CDR3 covers 12 residues. V trimming: 5 bases; J trimming: 10 bases; junction bases outside the gene matches: 6. The variable domain in full, completed from reference TRBV7-2 and TRBJ1-1, reads GAGVSQSPSNKVTEKGKDVELRCDPISGHTALYWYRQSLGQGLEFLIYFQGNSAPDKSGLPSDRFSAERTGGSVSTLTIQRTQQEDSAVYLCASSPGQGLAFFGQGTRLTVV.

The rearrangement links TRBV5-1 to TRBJ2-7; the D gene is possibly TRBD2 (6 bases). Per germline, CDR1 SGHRS and CDR2 YFSETQ. Trimming removed 0 bases at V and 7 bases at J, with 17 bases between. CDR3 size: 15 residues. The CDR3 nucleotides read TGCGCCAGCAGCTTGGCCCCGGGCCAGGGACTTGAGCAGTACTTC. Amino acid sequence: CASSLAPGQGLEQYF.

V is TRBV6-2 or TRBV6-3 and J is TRBJ2-7; maybe TRBD1 (5 bases). CDR3 size: 14 residues. Trimming took off 2 bases at V and 2 bases at J, with 10 bases between the two ends. Germline CDR1 MNHEY, CDR2 SVGEGT. CDR3 in DNA: TGTGCCAGCAGTTACGGTCCAGGGACCTACGAGCAGTACTTC. This codes for CASSYGPGTYEQYF.

The CDR3 loop is CASSFQGAAEAFF. CDR3 bases: TGTGCCAGCAGCTTTCAGGGTGCGGCTGAAGCTTTCTTT. The chain has TRBV7-9 and TRBJ1-1, with a weak D call TRBD1 (5 bases). The germline V and J ends were trimmed by 3 bases and 6 bases, with 11 bases remaining between them. CDR3 length: 13 amino acids. The germline V gene has CDR1 SEHNR and CDR2 FQNEAQ (reference sequence).

V is TRBV18 and J is TRBJ2-7; D is unclear. The CDR3 is 13 amino acids. The germline gives CDR1 KGHSH, CDR2 LQKENI. The V end was cut by 3 bases, the J end by 2 bases, with 8 bases between. The DNA for the CDR3 is TGTGCCAGCTCACCGGTAGAAACCTACGAGCAGTACTTC. It codes for CASSPVETYEQYF.

V gene TRBV9 combines with J gene TRBJ2-1, with 9 positions matching TRBD2. Unmatched junction bases numbered 6, after V lost 5 bases and J lost 6 bases. The CDR3 is made up of 14 amino acids. CDR1 is SGDLS, CDR2 YYNGEE, per germline. The CDR3 here is CASSGTSLGNEQFF. The CDR3 DNA follows: TGTGCCAGCAGTGGGACTAGCCTGGGCAATGAGCAGTTCTTC.

This clone occurred once. The chain carries TRBV28 and TRBJ2-1; a possible D gene is TRBD2 (6 bases). The CDR3 is 16 amino acids. The V end lost 5 bases, the J end lost 2 bases, and 16 bases lay between the germline ends. Per germline, CDR1 MDHEN and CDR2 SYDVKM. The CDR3 bases are TGTGCCAGCAGTCCCCAGCGGGCCCAACCCTACAATGAGCAGTTCTTC. Its protein product is CASSPQRAQPYNEQFF.